The present TCR beta chain was sequenced within a study of control samples from healthy donors and cancer patients. V was pared by 2 bases and J by 1 base, with 10 bases between. The length of the CDR3 is 15 residues. CDR1 is ENHRY and CDR2 is SYGVKD in the germline V gene. Produced via immunoSEQ multiplex PCR; TCRdb's table is partial and in-frame only. The sample contains around 200,000 clones, around 94% of which appear only once. The receptor was isolated from a man aged 45-65 years in good health. The gene calls are TRBV10-3 and TRBJ2-3, with D possibly matching TRBD1 (6 bases). The specimen was blood. The CDR3 loop reads CAISETRTGTDTQYF. The CDR3 DNA is TGTGCCATCAGTGAGACACGGACAGGCACAGATACGCAGTATTTT.